This T cell receptor (beta chain) was observed in a study of T-cell reconstitution after alpha-beta-depleted transplantation in children. V lost 2 bases to trimming and J lost 5 bases; unmatched junction nucleotides: 20. Germline V gives CDR1 LGHNA, CDR2 YNFKEQ. The CDR3 is made up of 19 amino acids. Preparation of the TCRbeta library was carried out with unique molecular identifiers. TCRdb re-called the PCR reads through MiXCR, storing one row per CDR3 protein. The repertoire holds fewer than 400,000 distinct CDR3 sequences, with roughly 20% as singletons. This clonotype was counted many times. This TCR was sampled from a human donor who donated a stem cell graft to a child with acute myeloid leukemia. The chain recombines TRBV4-2 with TRBJ2-7; 8 bases are shared with TRBD2. The sequencing used PBMCs from the stem cell graft donor, collected from the stem cell graft. For the CDR3, the DNA is TGTGCCAGCAGCCAAATCGCAGGTCCCCTTACCGGGACTAGGGACGAGCAGTACTTC. This encodes CASSQIAGPLTGTRDEQYF.